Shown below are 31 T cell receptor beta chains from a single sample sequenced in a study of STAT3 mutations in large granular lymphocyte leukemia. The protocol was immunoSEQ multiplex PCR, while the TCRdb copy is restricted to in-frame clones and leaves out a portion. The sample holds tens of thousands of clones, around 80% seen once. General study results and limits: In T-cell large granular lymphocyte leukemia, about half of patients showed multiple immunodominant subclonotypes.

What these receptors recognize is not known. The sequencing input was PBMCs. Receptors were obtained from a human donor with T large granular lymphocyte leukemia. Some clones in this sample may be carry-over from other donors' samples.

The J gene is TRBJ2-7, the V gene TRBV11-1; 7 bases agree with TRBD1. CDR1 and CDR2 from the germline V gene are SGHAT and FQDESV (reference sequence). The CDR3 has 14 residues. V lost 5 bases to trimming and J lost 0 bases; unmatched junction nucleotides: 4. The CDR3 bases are TGTGCCAGCAGCCTGGGACAGAGCTCCTACGAGCAGTACGTC. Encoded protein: CASSLGQSSYEQYV.

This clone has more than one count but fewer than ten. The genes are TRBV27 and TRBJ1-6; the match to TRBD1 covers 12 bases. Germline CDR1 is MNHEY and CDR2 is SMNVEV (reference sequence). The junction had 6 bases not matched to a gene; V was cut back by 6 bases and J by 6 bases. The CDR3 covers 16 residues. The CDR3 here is CASSRGQGATNSPLHF. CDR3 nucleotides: TGTGCCAGCAGCCGGGGACAGGGGGCCACTAATTCACCCCTCCACTTT.

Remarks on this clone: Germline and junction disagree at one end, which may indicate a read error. For the CDR3, the DNA is TGTGCCAGCAGCCCCCTACATTTT. Translation gives CASSPLHF. The gene calls are TRBV7-8 and TRBJ2-3; D is unresolved. Germline V gene data show CDR1 as SGHVS and CDR2 as FQNEAQ. The CDR3 has 8 residues.

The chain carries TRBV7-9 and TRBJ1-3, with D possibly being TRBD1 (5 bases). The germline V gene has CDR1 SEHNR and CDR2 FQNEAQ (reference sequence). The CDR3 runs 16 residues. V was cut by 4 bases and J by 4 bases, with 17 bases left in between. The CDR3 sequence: CASSYLGGDFGNTIYF. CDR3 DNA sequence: TGTGCCAGCAGCTATTTAGGAGGGGATTTCGGAAACACCATATATTTT.

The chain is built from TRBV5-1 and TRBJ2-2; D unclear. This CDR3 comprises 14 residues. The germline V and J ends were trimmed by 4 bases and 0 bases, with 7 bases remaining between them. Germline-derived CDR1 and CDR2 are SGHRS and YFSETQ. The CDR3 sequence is CASSAITNTGELFF. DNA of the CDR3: TGCGCCAGCAGCGCGATAACGAACACCGGGGAGCTGTTTTTT.

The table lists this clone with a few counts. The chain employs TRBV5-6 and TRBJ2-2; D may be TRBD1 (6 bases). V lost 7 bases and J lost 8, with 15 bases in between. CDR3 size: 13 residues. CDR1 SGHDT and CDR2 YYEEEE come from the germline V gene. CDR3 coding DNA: TGTGCCAGCCAACACAGGGTCATGGGGGAGCTGTTTTTT. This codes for CASQHRVMGELFF.

The CDR3 nucleotides are TGTGCCAGCAGCTTAGCGGTTGATTATACGCAGTATTTT. It yields the protein CASSLAVDYTQYF. The V and J genes are TRBV7-2 and TRBJ2-3; D ambiguous. Trimming removed 0 bases from V and 7 bases from J, with 8 bases in between. Germline V gene data show CDR1 as SGHTA and CDR2 as FQGNSA. The CDR3 has 13 residues.

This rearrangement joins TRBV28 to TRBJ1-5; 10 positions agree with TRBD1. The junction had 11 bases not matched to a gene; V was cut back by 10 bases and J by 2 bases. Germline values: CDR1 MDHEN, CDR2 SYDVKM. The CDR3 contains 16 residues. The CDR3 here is CAIRRTGGMRNQPQHF. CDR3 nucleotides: TGTGCCATCCGAAGGACAGGGGGAATGCGCAATCAGCCCCAGCATTTT.

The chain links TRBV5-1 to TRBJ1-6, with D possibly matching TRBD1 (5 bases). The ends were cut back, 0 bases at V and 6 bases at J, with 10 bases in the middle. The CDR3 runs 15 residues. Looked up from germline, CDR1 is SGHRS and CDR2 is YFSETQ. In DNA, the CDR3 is TGCGCCAGCAGCTTGGACCACGGGGGTAATTCACCCCTCCACTTT. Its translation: CASSLDHGGNSPLHF.

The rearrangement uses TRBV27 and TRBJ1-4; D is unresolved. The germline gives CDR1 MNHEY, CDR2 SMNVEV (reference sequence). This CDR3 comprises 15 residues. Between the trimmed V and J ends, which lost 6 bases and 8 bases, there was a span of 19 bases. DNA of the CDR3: TGTGCCAGCAGGCCCAGGCGTCCGTCATACGAAAAACTGTTTTTT. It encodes CASRPRRPSYEKLFF.

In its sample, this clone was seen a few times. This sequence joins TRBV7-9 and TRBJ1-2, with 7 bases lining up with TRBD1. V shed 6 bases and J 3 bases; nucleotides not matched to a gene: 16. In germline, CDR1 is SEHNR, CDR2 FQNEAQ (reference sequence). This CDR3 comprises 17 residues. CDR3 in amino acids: CASSLDLRAGGDYGYTF. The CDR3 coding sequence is TGTGCCAGCAGTTTGGACCTGAGGGCAGGGGGTGACTATGGCTACACCTTC.

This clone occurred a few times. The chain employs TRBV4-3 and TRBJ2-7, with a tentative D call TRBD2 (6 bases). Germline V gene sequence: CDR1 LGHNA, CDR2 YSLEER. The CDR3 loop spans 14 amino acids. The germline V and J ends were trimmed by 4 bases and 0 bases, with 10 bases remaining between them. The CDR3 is CASSRSSASYEQYF. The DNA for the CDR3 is TGCGCCAGCAGCCGATCTAGCGCCTCCTACGAGCAGTACTTC.

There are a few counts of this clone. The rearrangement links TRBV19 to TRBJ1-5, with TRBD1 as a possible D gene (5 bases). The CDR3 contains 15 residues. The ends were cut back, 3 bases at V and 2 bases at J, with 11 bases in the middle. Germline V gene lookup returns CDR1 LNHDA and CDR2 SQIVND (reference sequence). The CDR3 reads CASSIPQGGNQPQHF. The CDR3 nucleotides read TGTGCCAGTAGTATTCCGCAGGGCGGCAATCAGCCCCAGCATTTT.

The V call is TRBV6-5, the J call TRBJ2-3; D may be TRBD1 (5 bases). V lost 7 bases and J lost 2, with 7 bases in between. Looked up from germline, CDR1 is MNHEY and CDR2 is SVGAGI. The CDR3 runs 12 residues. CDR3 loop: CASKGDTDTQYF. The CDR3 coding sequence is TGTGCCAGCAAAGGGGACACAGATACGCAGTATTTT.

CDR3 protein: CASSLGTPGNTIYF. CDR3 nucleotides: TGCGCCAGCAGCTTAGGGACTCCTGGAAACACCATATATTTT. The V and J genes are TRBV5-1 and TRBJ1-3; a possible D gene is TRBD1 (5 bases). Germline lookup yields CDR1 SGHRS and CDR2 YFSETQ. V was pared by 2 bases and J by 2 bases, with 8 bases between. The CDR3 has 14 residues.

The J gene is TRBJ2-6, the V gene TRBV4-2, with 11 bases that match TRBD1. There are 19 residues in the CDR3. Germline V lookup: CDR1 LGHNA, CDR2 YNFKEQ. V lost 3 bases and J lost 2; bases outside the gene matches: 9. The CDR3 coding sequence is TGTGCCAGCAGCCATACACCTCCGGGACAGGGGGCTGGGGCCAACGTCCTGACTTTC. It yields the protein CASSHTPPGQGAGANVLTF.

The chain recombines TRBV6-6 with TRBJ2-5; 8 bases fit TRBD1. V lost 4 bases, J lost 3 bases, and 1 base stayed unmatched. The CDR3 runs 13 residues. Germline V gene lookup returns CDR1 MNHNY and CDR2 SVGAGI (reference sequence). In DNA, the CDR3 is TGTGCCAGCAGTTTACAGGGGGAAGAGACCCAGTACTTC. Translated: CASSLQGEETQYF.

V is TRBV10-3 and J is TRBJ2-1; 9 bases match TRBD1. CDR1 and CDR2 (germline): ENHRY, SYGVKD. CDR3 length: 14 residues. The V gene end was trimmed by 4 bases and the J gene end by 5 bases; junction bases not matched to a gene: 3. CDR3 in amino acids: CAISVGQGHNEQFF. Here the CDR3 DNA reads TGTGCCATCAGTGTGGGACAGGGTCACAATGAGCAGTTCTTC.

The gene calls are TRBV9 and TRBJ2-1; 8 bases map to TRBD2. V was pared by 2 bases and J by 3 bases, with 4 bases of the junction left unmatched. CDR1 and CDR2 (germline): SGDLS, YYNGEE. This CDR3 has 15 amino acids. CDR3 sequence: CASSVSGGFYNEQFF. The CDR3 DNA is TGTGCCAGCAGCGTTTCGGGAGGGTTCTACAATGAGCAGTTCTTC.

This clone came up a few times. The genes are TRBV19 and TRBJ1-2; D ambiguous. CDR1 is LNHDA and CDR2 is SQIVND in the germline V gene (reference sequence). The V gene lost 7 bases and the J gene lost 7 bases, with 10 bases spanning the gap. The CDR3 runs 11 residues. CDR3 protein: CASKAIFGYTF. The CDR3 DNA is TGTGCCAGTAAGGCGATTTTTGGCTACACCTTC.

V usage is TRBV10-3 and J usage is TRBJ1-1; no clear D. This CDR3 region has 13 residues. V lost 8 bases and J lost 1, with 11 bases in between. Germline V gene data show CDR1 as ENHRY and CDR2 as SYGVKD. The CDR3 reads CAIRPLANTEAFF. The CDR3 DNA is TGTGCCATCCGGCCACTAGCGAACACTGAAGCTTTCTTT.

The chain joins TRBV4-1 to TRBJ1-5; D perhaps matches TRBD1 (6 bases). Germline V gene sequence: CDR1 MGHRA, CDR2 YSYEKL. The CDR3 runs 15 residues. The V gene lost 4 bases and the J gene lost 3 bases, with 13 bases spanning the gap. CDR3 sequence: CASSPLRDINQPQHF. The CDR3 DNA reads TGCGCCAGCAGCCCCCTCCGGGACATCAATCAGCCCCAGCATTTT.

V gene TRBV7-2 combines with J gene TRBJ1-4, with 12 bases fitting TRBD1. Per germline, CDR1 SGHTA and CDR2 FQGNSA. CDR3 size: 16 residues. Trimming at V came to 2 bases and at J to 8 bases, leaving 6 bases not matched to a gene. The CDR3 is CASSLSRDRGREKLFF. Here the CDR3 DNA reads TGTGCCAGCAGCTTATCCCGGGACAGGGGGCGAGAAAAACTGTTTTTT.

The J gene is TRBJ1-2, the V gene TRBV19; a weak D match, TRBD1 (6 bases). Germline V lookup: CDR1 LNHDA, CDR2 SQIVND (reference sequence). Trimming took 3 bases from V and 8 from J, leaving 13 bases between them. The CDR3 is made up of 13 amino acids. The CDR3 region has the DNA TGTGCCAGTAGTATTCCAGGGGTCCGCGGCTACACCTTC. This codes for CASSIPGVRGYTF. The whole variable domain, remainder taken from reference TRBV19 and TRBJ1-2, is DGGITQSPKYLFRKEGQNVTLSCEQNLNHDAMYWYRQDPGQGLRLIYYSQIVNDFQKGDIAEGYSVSREKKESFPLTVTSAQKNPTAFYLCASSIPGVRGYTFGSGTRLTVV.

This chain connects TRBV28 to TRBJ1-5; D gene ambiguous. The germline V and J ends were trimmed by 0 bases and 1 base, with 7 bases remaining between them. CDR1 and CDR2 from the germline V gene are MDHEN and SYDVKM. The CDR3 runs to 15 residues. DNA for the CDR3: TGTGCCAGCAGTTTATGGGGATCGAGCAATCAGCCCCAGCATTTT. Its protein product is CASSLWGSSNQPQHF.

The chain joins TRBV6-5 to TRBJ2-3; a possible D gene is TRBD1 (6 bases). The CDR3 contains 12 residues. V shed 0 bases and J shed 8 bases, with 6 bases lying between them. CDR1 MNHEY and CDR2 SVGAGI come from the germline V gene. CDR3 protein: CASSYSGGTQYF. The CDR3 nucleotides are TGTGCCAGCAGTTACTCAGGGGGTACGCAGTATTTT.

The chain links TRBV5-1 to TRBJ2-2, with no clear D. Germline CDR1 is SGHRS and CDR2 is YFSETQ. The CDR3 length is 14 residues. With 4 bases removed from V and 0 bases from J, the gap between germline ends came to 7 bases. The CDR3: CASSITANTGELFF. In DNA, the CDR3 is TGCGCCAGCAGCATTACAGCGAACACCGGGGAGCTGTTTTTT.

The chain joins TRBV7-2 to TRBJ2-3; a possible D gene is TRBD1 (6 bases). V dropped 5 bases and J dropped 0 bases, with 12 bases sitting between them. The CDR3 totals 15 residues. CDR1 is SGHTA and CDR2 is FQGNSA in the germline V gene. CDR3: CASSPQTGSTDTQYF. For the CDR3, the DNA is TGTGCCAGCAGCCCACAGACAGGAAGCACAGATACGCAGTATTTT.

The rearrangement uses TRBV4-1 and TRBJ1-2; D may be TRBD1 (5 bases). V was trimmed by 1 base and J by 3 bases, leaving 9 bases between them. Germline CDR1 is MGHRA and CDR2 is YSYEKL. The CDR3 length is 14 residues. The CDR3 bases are TGCGCCAGCAGCCAAGTACCGACAGACTATGGCTACACCTTC. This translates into CASSQVPTDYGYTF.

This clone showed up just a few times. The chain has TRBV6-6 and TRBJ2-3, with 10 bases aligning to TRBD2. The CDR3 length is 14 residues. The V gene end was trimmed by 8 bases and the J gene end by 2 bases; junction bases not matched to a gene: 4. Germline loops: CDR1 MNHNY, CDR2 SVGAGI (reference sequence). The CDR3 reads CASGTSGDTDTQYF. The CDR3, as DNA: TGTGCCAGCGGAACTAGCGGGGACACAGATACGCAGTATTTT.

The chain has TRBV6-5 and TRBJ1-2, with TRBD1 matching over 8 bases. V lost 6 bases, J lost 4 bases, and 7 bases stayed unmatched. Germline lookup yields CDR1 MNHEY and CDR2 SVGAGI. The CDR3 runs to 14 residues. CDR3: CASRLQGEGYGYTF. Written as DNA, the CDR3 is TGTGCCAGCAGACTACAGGGGGAGGGCTATGGCTACACCTTC.